This TCR beta chain was obtained from a study of T-cell memory formation after mild COVID-19. Details on this clonotype: Its specificity is not known.

TCRdb processed the 5' RACE reads anew with MiXCR; each CDR3 protein has one entry. The sample yields about 190,000 distinct CDR3 sequences, about a sixth seen once. There are 13 residues in the CDR3. V was cut by 8 bases and J by 3 bases, with 13 bases left in between. CDR1 LNHDA and CDR2 SQIVND come from the germline V gene (reference sequence). General study findings and limits: Day 15 to 85 contractors were CD4/CD8 balanced; later expanders leaned CD4+.

This TCR was sampled from an adult woman who had mild COVID-19 (a few samples of this study predate the infection). Cell type and time point are not known. V and J are TRBV19 and TRBJ1-1; maybe TRBD1 (5 bases). Sequenced material: PBMCs or a T cell subset sorted from them (not recorded which). The CDR3, as DNA: TGTGCCAGTGGGTGGCTGGGGGACACTGAAGCTTTCTTT. This sequence encodes CASGWLGDTEAFF.